The 21 T cell receptor beta chains reported below all come from one sample, sequenced in a study of control samples from healthy donors and cancer patients. Generated by immunoSEQ multiplex PCR, the TCRdb table keeps only in-frame clones and is missing some. The sample lists approximately 100,000 clones; around 85% were seen once. Sequenced sample: blood. These receptors were obtained from a woman aged 40 to 55 in good health.

V gene TRBV3-1 (or the pseudogene TRBV3-2) combines with J gene TRBJ1-2; 7 bases line up with TRBD1. CDR1 is LGHDT and CDR2 is YNNKEL in the germline V gene (reference sequence). The V segment lost 8 bases and the J segment 6 bases; nucleotides outside the gene matches: 6. CDR3 size: 12 residues. In DNA, the CDR3 is TGTGCCAGCTACAGGGGATGGCATGGCTACACCTTC. Translation: CASYRGWHGYTF.

This rearrangement joins TRBV5-4 to TRBJ2-3, with a weak D call TRBD2 (7 bases). From germline, CDR1 is SGHNT and CDR2 YYREEE (reference sequence). The CDR3 is made up of 14 amino acids. V was shortened by 4 bases and J by 10 bases, with 19 bases between the two germline ends. The CDR3, as DNA: TGTGCCAGCAGCCCACGAGGGGGGGACGATGCGCAGTATTTT. Encoded protein: CASSPRGGDDAQYF.

On this clone: One end of the junction does not line up with germline, which may come from a read error. This chain links TRBV3-1 (or the pseudogene TRBV3-2) with TRBJ2-7, with 11 bases identical to TRBD1. CDR3 length equals 13 residues. Germline values: CDR1 LGHDT, CDR2 YNNKEL (reference sequence). CDR3 nucleotides: TGTGCCAGCAGCCAAGGCGGACAGGGGGCTCGGTCCTTC. Translated, it gives CASSQGGQGARSF.

This chain uses TRBV29-1 with TRBJ1-1; 12 bases fit TRBD1. With 1 base clipped from V and 0 bases from J, the junction kept 9 bases outside the gene matches. CDR3 length: 18 amino acids. In germline, CDR1 is SQVTM, CDR2 ANQGSEA. As DNA, the CDR3 is TGCAGCGTTGAAGGGGGCTGGGACAGGGGGCAAGTGAACACTGAAGCTTTCTTT. This encodes CSVEGGWDRGQVNTEAFF.

The chain links TRBV19 to TRBJ2-7; D gene uncertain. Trimming cost V 2 bases and J 7 bases, with 12 bases left between them. CDR3 length: 13 amino acids. Germline CDR1 reads LNHDA; CDR2 reads SQIVND (reference sequence). The DNA for the CDR3 is TGTGCCAGTAGTATAAGGCCGGCGGAGGAGCAGTACTTC. Protein sequence: CASSIRPAEEQYF.

This chain links TRBV19 with TRBJ2-4, with D possibly being TRBD2 (6 bases). This CDR3 region has 15 residues. Trimming cost V 5 bases and J 0 bases, with 11 bases left between them. Germline V gene data show CDR1 as LNHDA and CDR2 as SQIVND (reference sequence). Written as DNA, the CDR3 is TGTGCCAGTAGTCAGCCGGGGGTAGCCAAAAACATTCAGTACTTC. Encoded protein: CASSQPGVAKNIQYF.

The V and J genes are TRBV14 and TRBJ1-2, with D possibly being TRBD1 (5 bases). The CDR3 covers 15 residues. V gave up 1 base and J gave up 6 bases, with 15 bases separating them. Per the germline V gene, CDR1 is SGHDN and CDR2 is FVKESK. The CDR3 nucleotides are TGTGCCAGCAGCCAAGGGGGCAGGGAGAGCAATGGCTACACCTTC. As protein: CASSQGGRESNGYTF.

This chain joins TRBV18 and TRBJ1-5, with D tentatively TRBD1 (5 bases). Germline CDR1 reads KGHSH; CDR2 reads LQKENI. The CDR3 has 16 amino acids. The V and J ends lost 4 bases and 0 bases respectively, with 13 bases between them. CDR3 protein: CASSLRDPYSNQPQHF. The CDR3 bases are TGTGCCAGCTCACTCCGGGACCCTTATAGCAATCAGCCCCAGCATTTT.

The rearrangement uses TRBV6-7 and TRBJ1-1, with D hard to call. TRBV6-7 is an ORF, with its function uncertain. Trimming cost V 6 bases and J 0 bases, with 8 bases left between them. This CDR3 has 13 amino acids. In nucleotides, the CDR3 is TGTGCCAGCAGAACGCACATGAACACTGAAGCTTTCTTT. Its protein product is CASRTHMNTEAFF.

The V and J genes are TRBV2 and TRBJ1-4; 7 nucleotides match TRBD1. Germline lookup yields CDR1 SNHLY and CDR2 FYNNEI. Trimming took 7 bases from V and 2 from J; bases not matched to a gene: 16. The CDR3 totals 18 residues. The CDR3 nucleotides are TGTGCCAGCACCTCGCAGGGGGGGGGCGGTTCGACTAATGAAAAACTGTTTTTT. The encoded protein is CASTSQGGGGSTNEKLFF.

The chain combines TRBV9 with TRBJ2-3; 9 nucleotides agree with TRBD2. Germline V gene sequence: CDR1 SGDLS, CDR2 YYNGEE. With V trimmed by 2 bases and J by 4 bases, 11 bases remained unmatched. The CDR3 has 17 amino acids. The CDR3 coding sequence is TGTGCCAGCAGCGTCCATATAGCGGGGGCCCTGTCAGATACGCAGTATTTT. Translation: CASSVHIAGALSDTQYF.

This rearrangement joins TRBV7-2 to TRBJ1-1; D call uncertain. The CDR3 has 13 residues. Germline V gene sequence: CDR1 SGHTA, CDR2 FQGNSA. The germline V and J ends were trimmed by 4 bases and 6 bases, with 12 bases remaining between them. The CDR3 is CASSYRTSAEAFF. The CDR3, as DNA: TGTGCCAGCAGCTACCGGACTAGTGCTGAAGCTTTCTTT.

The chain combines TRBV12-3 or TRBV12-4 with TRBJ2-3, with no clear D. V lost 0 bases and J lost 2, with 3 bases in between. There are 13 residues in the CDR3. The CDR3 here is CASSLAPTDTQYF. For the CDR3, the DNA is TGTGCCAGCAGTTTAGCCCCCACAGATACGCAGTATTTT.

The DNA of the CDR3 is TGCAGCGTTGGCGTCCAGGTCTCCTACGAGCAGTACTTC. It is translated as CSVGVQVSYEQYF. The rearrangement uses TRBV29-1 and TRBJ2-7, with no clear D. CDR3 length: 13 residues. Looked up from germline, CDR1 is SQVTM and CDR2 is ANQGSEA. V was trimmed by 4 bases and J by 0 bases, leaving 10 bases between them.

The rearrangement uses TRBV11-3 and TRBJ1-1; no clear D gene. Germline CDR1 reads SGHNT; CDR2 reads YENEEA. This CDR3 region has 14 residues. Trimming cost V 7 bases and J 2 bases, with 14 bases left between them. Written as DNA, the CDR3 is TGTGCCAGCACCAAAAATCAGGCCAACACTGAAGCTTTCTTT. Protein: CASTKNQANTEAFF. The variable domain in full, completed from reference TRBV11-3 and TRBJ1-1, reads EAGVVQSPRYKIIEKKQPVAFWCNPISGHNTLYWYLQNLGQGPELLIRYENEEAVDDSQLPKDRFSAERLKGVDSTLKIQPAELGDSAVYLCASTKNQANTEAFFGQGTRLTVV.

This chain links TRBV6-5 with TRBJ2-5; 9 bases align to TRBD2. The trim removed 5 bases at V and 1 base at J, leaving 5 bases unmatched. In germline, CDR1 is MNHEY, CDR2 SVGAGI. The CDR3 sequence is 15 residues long. The CDR3 nucleotides are TGTGCCAGCAGTCCACAGCGGGGGGCCCAAGAGACCCAGTACTTC. The encoded protein is CASSPQRGAQETQYF.

V usage is TRBV4-3 and J usage is TRBJ2-1, with D perhaps given as TRBD1 or TRBD2 (5 bases each). Germline values: CDR1 LGHNA, CDR2 YSLEER. V was shortened by 0 bases and J by 3 bases, with 9 bases between the two germline ends. This CDR3 has 15 residues. The CDR3 is CASSQEGDVYNEQFF. The CDR3 coding sequence is TGCGCCAGCAGCCAAGAGGGGGACGTCTACAATGAGCAGTTCTTC.

The chain is built from TRBV4-3 and TRBJ2-1, with 7 bases that match TRBD1. The CDR3 length is 14 residues. Germline V gives CDR1 LGHNA, CDR2 YSLEER. The V segment lost 2 bases and the J segment 3 bases; nucleotides outside the gene matches: 1. The CDR3 DNA reads TGCGCCAGCAGCCAAAGGGACAGCTACAATGAGCAGTTCTTC. It specifies CASSQRDSYNEQFF.

V and J are TRBV6-5 and TRBJ1-1, with a weak D call TRBD1 (6 bases). The germline gives CDR1 MNHEY, CDR2 SVGAGI. The CDR3 contains 14 residues. V lost 10 bases to trimming and J lost 3 bases, with 18 bases between them. The CDR3 is CATHRPGADTEAFF. CDR3 in DNA: TGTGCCACCCACCGCCCAGGGGCGGACACTGAAGCTTTCTTT.

This clone has a single count. This chain uses TRBV9 with TRBJ2-2; D may be TRBD1 or TRBD2 (5 bases each). CDR1 and CDR2 from the germline V gene are SGDLS and YYNGEE. The CDR3 runs 14 residues. With 1 base removed from V and 8 bases from J, the gap between germline ends came to 12 bases. CDR3 bases: TGTGCCAGCAGCGTATTCTCGGGGCGAGGGGAGCTGTTTTTT. This sequence encodes CASSVFSGRGELFF. The variable domain in full, completed from reference TRBV9 and TRBJ2-2, reads DSGVTQTPKHLITATGQRVTLRCSPRSGDLSVYWYQQSLDQGLQFLIQYYNGEERAKGNILERFSAQQFPDLHSELNLSSLELGDSALYFCASSVFSGRGELFFGEGSRLTVL.

The gene calls are TRBV12-3 or TRBV12-4 and TRBJ2-2, with TRBD1 as a possible D gene (6 bases). The CDR3 extends over 13 amino acids. Trimming took off 8 bases at V and 5 bases at J, with 12 bases between the two ends. CDR3 residues: CASAPQGTGELFF. CDR3 coding DNA: TGTGCCAGCGCTCCACAGGGAACCGGGGAGCTGTTTTTT.